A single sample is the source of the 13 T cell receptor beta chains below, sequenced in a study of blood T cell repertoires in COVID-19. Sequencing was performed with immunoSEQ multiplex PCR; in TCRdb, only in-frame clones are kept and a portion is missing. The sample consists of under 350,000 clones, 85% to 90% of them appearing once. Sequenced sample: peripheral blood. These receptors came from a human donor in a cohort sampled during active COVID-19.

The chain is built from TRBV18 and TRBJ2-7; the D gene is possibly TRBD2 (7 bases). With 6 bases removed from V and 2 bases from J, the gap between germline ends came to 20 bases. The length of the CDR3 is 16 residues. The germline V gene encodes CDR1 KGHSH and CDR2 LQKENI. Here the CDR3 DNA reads TGTGCCAGCTCCTCTGCGAAGGGGGGAGGGACCTACGAGCAGTACTTC. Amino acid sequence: CASSSAKGGGTYEQYF. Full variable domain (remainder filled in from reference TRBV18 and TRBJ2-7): NAGVMQNPRHLVRRRGQEARLRCSPMKGHSHVYWYRQLPEEGLKFMVYLQKENIIDESGMPKERFSAEFPKEGPSILRIQQVVRGDSAAYFCASSSAKGGGTYEQYFGPGTRLTVT.

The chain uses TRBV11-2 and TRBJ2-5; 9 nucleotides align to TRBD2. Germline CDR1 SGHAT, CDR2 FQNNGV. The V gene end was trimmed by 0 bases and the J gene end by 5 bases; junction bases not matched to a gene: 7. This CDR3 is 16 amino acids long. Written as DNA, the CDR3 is TGTGCCAGCAGCTTAGACCGCGGGAGGGCCGGGGAGACCCAGTACTTC. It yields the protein CASSLDRGRAGETQYF. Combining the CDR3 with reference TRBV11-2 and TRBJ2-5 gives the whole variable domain EAGVAQSPRYKIIEKRQSVAFWCNPISGHATLYWYQQILGQGPKLLIQFQNNGVVDDSQLPKDRFSAERLKGVDSTLKIQPAKLEDSAVYLCASSLDRGRAGETQYFGPGTRLLVL.

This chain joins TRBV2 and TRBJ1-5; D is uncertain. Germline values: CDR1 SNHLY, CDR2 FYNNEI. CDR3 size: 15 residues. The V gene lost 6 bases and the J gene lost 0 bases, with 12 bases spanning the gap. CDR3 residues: CASRYGDISNQPQHF. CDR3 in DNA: TGTGCCAGCAGATACGGGGATATTAGCAATCAGCCCCAGCATTTT.

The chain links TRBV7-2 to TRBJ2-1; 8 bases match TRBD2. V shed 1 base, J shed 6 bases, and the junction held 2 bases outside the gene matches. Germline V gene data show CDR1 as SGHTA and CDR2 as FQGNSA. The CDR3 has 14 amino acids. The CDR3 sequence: CASSLGLAFNEQFF. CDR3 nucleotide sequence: TGTGCCAGCAGCTTAGGACTAGCGTTCAATGAGCAGTTCTTC. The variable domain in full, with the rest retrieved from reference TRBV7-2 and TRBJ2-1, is GAGVSQSPSNKVTEKGKDVELRCDPISGHTALYWYRQSLGQGLEFLIYFQGNSAPDKSGLPSDRFSAERTGGSVSTLTIQRTQQEDSAVYLCASSLGLAFNEQFFGPGTRLTVL.

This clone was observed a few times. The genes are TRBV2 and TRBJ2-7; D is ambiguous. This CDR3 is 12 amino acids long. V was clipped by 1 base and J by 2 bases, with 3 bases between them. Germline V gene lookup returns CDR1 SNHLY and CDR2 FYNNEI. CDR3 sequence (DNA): TGTGCCAGCAGTGAAGGGCCCTACGAGCAGTACTTC. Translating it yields CASSEGPYEQYF.

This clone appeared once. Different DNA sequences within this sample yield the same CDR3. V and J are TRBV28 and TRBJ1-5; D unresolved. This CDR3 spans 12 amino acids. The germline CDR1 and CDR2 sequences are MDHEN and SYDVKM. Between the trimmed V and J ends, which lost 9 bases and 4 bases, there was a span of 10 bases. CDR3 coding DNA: TGTGCCAGTTCCTCAGGTAATCAGCCCCAGCATTTT. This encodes CASSSGNQPQHF.

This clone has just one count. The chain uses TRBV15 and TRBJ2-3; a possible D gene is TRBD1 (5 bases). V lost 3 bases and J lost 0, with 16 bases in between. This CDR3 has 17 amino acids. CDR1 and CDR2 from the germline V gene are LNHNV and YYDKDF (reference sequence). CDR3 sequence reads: CATSRPRTQTSTDTQYF. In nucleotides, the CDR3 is TGTGCCACCAGCAGGCCCCGGACACAAACTAGCACAGATACGCAGTATTTT.

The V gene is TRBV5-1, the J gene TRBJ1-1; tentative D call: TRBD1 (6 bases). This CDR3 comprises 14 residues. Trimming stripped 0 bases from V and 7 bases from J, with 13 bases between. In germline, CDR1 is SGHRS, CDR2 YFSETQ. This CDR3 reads CASSLVGQGIEAFF. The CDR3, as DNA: TGCGCCAGCAGCTTGGTCGGCCAGGGGATTGAAGCTTTCTTT.

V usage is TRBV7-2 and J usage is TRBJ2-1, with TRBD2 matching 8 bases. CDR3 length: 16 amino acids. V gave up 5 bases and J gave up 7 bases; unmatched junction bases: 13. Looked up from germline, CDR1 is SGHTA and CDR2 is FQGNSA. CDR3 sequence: CASSPRAGTRVNEQFF. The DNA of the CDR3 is TGTGCCAGCAGCCCGCGAGCCGGGACTAGAGTAAATGAGCAGTTCTTC.

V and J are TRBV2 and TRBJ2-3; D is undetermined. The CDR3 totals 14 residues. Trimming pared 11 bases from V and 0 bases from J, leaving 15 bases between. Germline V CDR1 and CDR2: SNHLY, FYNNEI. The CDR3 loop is CAVRSRTSTDTQYF. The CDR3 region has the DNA TGTGCCGTGCGGTCACGAACTAGCACAGATACGCAGTATTTT. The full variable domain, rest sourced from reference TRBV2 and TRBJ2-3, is EPEVTQTPSHQVTQMGQEVILRCVPISNHLYFYWYRQILGQKVEFLVSFYNNEISEKSEIFDDQFSVERPDGSNFTLKIRSTKLEDSAMYFCAVRSRTSTDTQYFGPGTRLTVL.

This CDR3 is CSAGQALGYTF. The CDR3 bases are TGCAGTGCTGGACAGGCCCTTGGCTACACCTTC. V and J are TRBV20-1 and TRBJ1-2; 7 nucleotides align to TRBD1. Trimming cost V 5 bases and J 7 bases; bases outside gene matches: 4. The length of the CDR3 is 11 residues. CDR1 is DFQATT and CDR2 is SNEGSKA in the germline V gene (reference sequence).

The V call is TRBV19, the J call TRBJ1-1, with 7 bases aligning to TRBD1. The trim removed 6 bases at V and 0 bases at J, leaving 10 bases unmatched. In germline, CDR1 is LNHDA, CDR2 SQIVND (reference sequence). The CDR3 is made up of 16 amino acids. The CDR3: CASRPYADRVNTEAFF. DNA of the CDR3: TGTGCCAGTAGACCCTACGCCGACAGGGTGAACACTGAAGCTTTCTTT.

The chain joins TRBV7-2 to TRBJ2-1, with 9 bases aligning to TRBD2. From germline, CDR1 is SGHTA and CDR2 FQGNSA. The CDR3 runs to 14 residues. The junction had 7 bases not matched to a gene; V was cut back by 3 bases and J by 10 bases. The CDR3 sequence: CASSLREGLGEQFF. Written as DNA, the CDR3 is TGTGCCAGCAGCTTGCGGGAGGGCCTTGGGGAGCAGTTCTTC.